This entry lists 28 T cell receptor beta chains sequenced from one sample in a study of identical twins. TCRdb ran MiXCR on the 5' RACE reads and lists one entry per CDR3 protein. The sample carries 600,000 to 700,000 distinct CDR3 sequences, less than 25% recorded once. These data are also associated with another study on T cells expressing NK-cell markers.

Sequencing was performed on PBMCs. These TCRs come from a woman aged 18-29 years in good health.

In its sample, this clonotype was seen a few times. The genes are TRBV20-1 and TRBJ2-3; a possible D gene is TRBD2 (5 bases). From germline, CDR1 is DFQATT and CDR2 SNEGSKA (reference sequence). The V and J ends lost 1 base and 3 bases respectively, with 11 bases between them. The CDR3 spans 14 residues. In DNA, the CDR3 is TGCAGTGCTAGAGTAACCGGGAAGACAGATACGCAGTATTTT. As protein: CSARVTGKTDTQYF.

This clonotype has more than one count but fewer than ten. The chain links TRBV20-1 to TRBJ2-7, with D tentatively TRBD2 (6 bases). V lost 6 bases and J lost 2, with 20 bases in between. Germline values: CDR1 DFQATT, CDR2 SNEGSKA (reference sequence). CDR3 length: 15 residues. The CDR3 reads CSAVPRDLVTYEQYF. The CDR3 DNA follows: TGCAGTGCCGTCCCCCGGGACTTGGTAACCTACGAGCAGTACTTC.

This chain joins TRBV6-5 and TRBJ2-7, with TRBD2 identical over 8 bases. Trimming cost V 8 bases and J 4 bases; bases outside gene matches: 4. Looked up from germline, CDR1 is MNHEY and CDR2 is SVGAGI. This CDR3 is 12 amino acids long. The CDR3, as DNA: TGTGCCAGCCGCGGGAGGAGGTACGAGCAGTACTTC. As protein: CASRGRRYEQYF.

This clonotype was found a few times. The V gene is TRBV6-1, the J gene TRBJ2-3; TRBD2 might be the D (5 bases). The CDR3 extends over 13 amino acids. Deletions cut 6 bases from V and 4 bases from J, with 11 bases between. Per the germline V gene, CDR1 is MNHNS and CDR2 is SASEGT. In nucleotides, the CDR3 is TGTGCCAGCAGGCTTTTGAGGGCAGATACGCAGTATTTT. Translated, it gives CASRLLRADTQYF.

This clonotype occurred a few times. This chain joins TRBV5-1 and TRBJ1-1; D gene uncertain. V lost 4 bases, J lost 2 bases, and 12 bases lay in between. Germline CDR1 is SGHRS and CDR2 is YFSETQ. The CDR3 runs to 14 residues. DNA for the CDR3: TGCGCCAGCAGCCTCCTGGACCCAAACACTGAAGCTTTCTTT. This codes for CASSLLDPNTEAFF.

The chain is built from TRBV9 and TRBJ1-6; no reliable D call. V lost 2 bases, J lost 8 bases, and 5 bases lay in between. The germline CDR1 and CDR2 sequences are SGDLS and YYNGEE. The length of the CDR3 is 12 residues. The CDR3 coding sequence is TGTGCCAGCAGCGTGGAGGATTCACCCCTCCACTTT. Its protein is CASSVEDSPLHF.

The sample holds a few counts of this clonotype. V is TRBV20-1 and J is TRBJ2-1; TRBD2 agrees at 11 bases. The V gene end was trimmed by 5 bases and the J gene end by 5 bases; junction bases not matched to a gene: 8. The CDR3 loop spans 15 amino acids. CDR1 is DFQATT, CDR2 SNEGSKA, per germline (reference sequence). CDR3 nucleotide sequence: TGCAGTGCTCCCAATATAGCGGGGGGGAACAATGAGCAGTTCTTC. Translated, it gives CSAPNIAGGNNEQFF.

This clonotype was counted only a few times. CDR3 residues: CASRLPTGELFF. Here the CDR3 DNA reads TGTGCCAGCCGACTTCCGACCGGGGAGCTGTTTTTT. V usage is TRBV7-7 and J usage is TRBJ2-2; D is uncertain. V lost 8 bases, J lost 5 bases, and 9 bases lay in between. The CDR3 loop spans 12 amino acids. Germline V gives CDR1 SSHAT, CDR2 FNYEAQ (reference sequence).

This clonotype was observed a few times. The rearrangement joins TRBV12-3 or TRBV12-4 to TRBJ2-1; 9 nucleotides agree with TRBD1. The J segment lost 5 bases and the V segment lost 5 bases, leaving 10 bases of the junction unmatched. The CDR3 runs 16 residues. The CDR3 loop is CASSRWLGQGNNEQFF. For the CDR3, the DNA is TGTGCCAGCAGTAGATGGTTGGGACAGGGTAACAATGAGCAGTTCTTC.

In its sample, this clonotype was seen a few times. This chain joins TRBV24-1 and TRBJ2-2; 7 nucleotides agree with TRBD1. Germline V gene lookup returns CDR1 KGHDR and CDR2 SFDVKD. J gave up 6 bases and V 3 bases, and 3 bases lay outside the gene matches. The CDR3 runs to 14 residues. In DNA form, the CDR3 reads TGTGCCACCAGTGATCCGGGACAGCCCGGGGAGCTGTTTTTT. Its protein product is CATSDPGQPGELFF.

The V gene is TRBV5-1, the J gene TRBJ2-1; 14 bases match TRBD2. CDR1 and CDR2 from the germline V gene are SGHRS and YFSETQ. V dropped 0 bases and J dropped 5; count of bases not matched to a gene: 7. The CDR3 spans 18 residues. In DNA, the CDR3 is TGCGCCAGCAGCTTGGCCGATGGACTAGCGGGGGGTCACAATGAGCAGTTCTTC. The encoded protein is CASSLADGLAGGHNEQFF.

The chain has TRBV12-2 and TRBJ1-2. TRBV12-2 is a known pseudogene. This CDR3 has 11 amino acids. Here the CDR3 reads CATRLFYGYTF. CDR3 coding DNA: TGTGCAACCAGGTTATTCTATGGCTACACCTTC.

This chain connects TRBV5-1 to TRBJ2-2; maybe TRBD1 (5 bases). The CDR3 length is 16 residues. Trimming left V 0 bases short and J 5 bases short, with 14 bases between. Germline V gene sequence: CDR1 SGHRS, CDR2 YFSETQ. The CDR3 sequence is CASSLGTGVGTGELFF. CDR3 DNA sequence: TGCGCCAGCAGCTTGGGAACAGGTGTTGGGACCGGGGAGCTGTTTTTT.

This chain joins TRBV20-1 and TRBJ1-2, with D maybe TRBD1 (5 bases). Germline values: CDR1 DFQATT, CDR2 SNEGSKA (reference sequence). The CDR3 has 14 amino acids. V was clipped by 2 bases and J by 5 bases, with 15 bases between them. CDR3 sequence (DNA): TGCAGTGCTAGACGTAGTGGGGCGCATTATGGCTACACCTTC. Translated, it gives CSARRSGAHYGYTF.

The V and J genes are TRBV6-2 or TRBV6-3 and TRBJ2-2; D is undetermined. In germline, CDR1 is MNHEY, CDR2 SVGEGT. Trimming removed 1 base at V and 7 bases at J, with 16 bases between. The CDR3 loop spans 16 amino acids. The CDR3 loop reads CASSYFSIALGGELFF. The CDR3 nucleotides read TGTGCCAGCAGTTACTTCTCCATAGCCCTGGGCGGGGAGCTGTTTTTT.

This chain connects TRBV5-1 to TRBJ1-2, with D uncertain. The CDR3 sequence is 13 residues long. V shed 2 bases and J shed 4 bases, with 9 bases lying between them. From germline, CDR1 is SGHRS and CDR2 YFSETQ. The CDR3 DNA reads TGCGCCAGCAGCTTTCTGTCCACCTATGGCTACACCTTC. Translated, it gives CASSFLSTYGYTF.

V gene TRBV12-3 or TRBV12-4 combines with J gene TRBJ1-4, with D uncertain. CDR3 size: 13 residues. The ends were cut back, 7 bases at V and 6 bases at J, with 12 bases in the middle. The CDR3 DNA follows: TGTGCCAGCAATCAGGCCCCCTATGAAAAACTGTTTTTT. Amino acid sequence: CASNQAPYEKLFF.

This clonotype was observed at least ten times. The chain combines TRBV20-1 with TRBJ2-5; TRBD1 agrees at 7 bases. This CDR3 region has 14 residues. The J segment lost 5 bases and the V segment lost 5 bases, leaving 11 bases of the junction unmatched. Germline assignment: CDR1 DFQATT and CDR2 SNEGSKA (reference sequence). Written as DNA, the CDR3 is TGCAGTGCTGAGAAGACAGGGCGGACTGAGACCCAGTACTTC. Protein: CSAEKTGRTETQYF.

This clonotype turned up a few times. This rearrangement joins TRBV12-3 or TRBV12-4 to TRBJ2-7; weak D call: TRBD1 (6 bases). The CDR3 has 14 amino acids. V lost 5 bases to trimming and J lost 1 base, with 12 bases between them. The CDR3 reads CASSVQGGSYEQYF. As DNA, the CDR3 is TGTGCCAGCAGTGTACAGGGTGGTTCCTACGAGCAGTACTTC.

The chain links TRBV15 to TRBJ1-4; D gene ambiguous. Germline V gene sequence: CDR1 LNHNV, CDR2 YYDKDF (reference sequence). The CDR3 spans 13 residues. Trimming took off 2 bases at V and 7 bases at J, with 8 bases between the two ends. The CDR3 reads CATSRPGSEKLFF. DNA for the CDR3: TGTGCCACCAGCAGACCCGGTAGTGAAAAACTGTTTTTT.

This clonotype has a handful of counts. The rearrangement joins TRBV19 to TRBJ1-1; D is uncertain. Germline V gene sequence: CDR1 LNHDA, CDR2 SQIVND (reference sequence). The CDR3 length is 13 residues. The V and J ends lost 6 bases and 3 bases respectively, with 11 bases between them. CDR3 amino acids: CASSPPADTEAFF. The CDR3 DNA reads as TGTGCCAGTAGCCCCCCGGCAGACACTGAAGCTTTCTTT.

This clonotype came up many times. The chain combines TRBV5-1 with TRBJ2-3; D not certain. The CDR3 extends over 15 amino acids. Germline-derived CDR1 and CDR2 are SGHRS and YFSETQ. With 1 base removed from V and 4 bases from J, the gap between germline ends came to 13 bases. Here the CDR3 DNA reads TGCGCCAGCAGCTTGTCTGTCAGTAAAGCAGATACGCAGTATTTT. Residues: CASSLSVSKADTQYF.

There are a few counts of this clonotype. The chain links TRBV6-5 to TRBJ2-1; the D is unclear. Germline V lookup: CDR1 MNHEY, CDR2 SVGAGI. Trimming took 0 bases from V and 8 from J, leaving 8 bases between them. The CDR3 loop spans 13 amino acids. The CDR3 nucleotides are TGTGCCAGCAGTTACTCTAAGGGCTATGAGCAGTTCTTC. The encoded protein is CASSYSKGYEQFF.

This clonotype has just a few counts. This sequence joins TRBV7-9 and TRBJ2-3, with D maybe TRBD2 (6 bases). The CDR3 is made up of 12 amino acids. Deletions cut 8 bases from V and 7 bases from J, with 13 bases between. The germline V gene encodes CDR1 SEHNR and CDR2 FQNEAQ (reference sequence). The CDR3 DNA is TGTGCCAGCGGCACCGCGGGGAATACGCAGTATTTT. Translating gives CASGTAGNTQYF.

This chain joins TRBV25-1 and TRBJ2-1; 10 bases agree with TRBD2. The CDR3 spans 17 residues. Germline trimming cut 3 bases from V and 0 bases from J; bases unmatched to any gene: 5. Germline values: CDR1 MGHDK, CDR2 SYGVNS. The CDR3 coding sequence is TGTGCCAGCAGTGAGCCTAGCGGGGGCCGCTCCTACAATGAGCAGTTCTTC. It yields the protein CASSEPSGGRSYNEQFF.

Only a few counts were recorded for this clonotype. The V gene is TRBV9, the J gene TRBJ2-1, with TRBD2 matching over 10 bases. CDR1 SGDLS and CDR2 YYNGEE come from the germline V gene. Losses at the gene ends were 2 bases for V and 1 base for J; bases not matched to a gene: 6. There are 17 residues in the CDR3. CDR3 nucleotide sequence: TGTGCCAGCAGCGTCGGTACTAGCGGGAATTCCTACAATGAGCAGTTCTTC. Encoded protein: CASSVGTSGNSYNEQFF.

This chain connects TRBV7-9 to TRBJ2-5, with 9 positions matching TRBD1. CDR1 is SEHNR, CDR2 FQNEAQ, per germline (reference sequence). CDR3 length equals 12 residues. CDR3: CAIRDREDTQYF. The CDR3 bases are TGTGCAATCCGGGACAGGGAGGACACCCAGTACTTC.

This clonotype was counted at least ten times. This sequence joins TRBV5-1 and TRBJ2-3; maybe TRBD2 (6 bases). V dropped 0 bases and J dropped 9 bases, with 14 bases sitting between them. The CDR3 runs 14 residues. In germline, CDR1 is SGHRS, CDR2 YFSETQ. CDR3 region: CASSLETSRGTQYF. For the CDR3, the DNA is TGCGCCAGCAGCTTGGAAACTAGCCGGGGAACGCAGTATTTT. Looking up the rest from reference TRBV5-1 and TRBJ2-3 gives the full variable domain: KAGVTQTPRYLIKTRGQQVTLSCSPISGHRSVSWYQQTPGQGLQFLFEYFSETQRNKGNFPGRFSGRQFSNSRSEMNVSTLELGDSALYLCASSLETSRGTQYFGPGTRLTVL.